This entry lists 28 T cell receptor beta chains sequenced from one sample in a study of blood T cell repertoires in COVID-19. Generated by immunoSEQ multiplex PCR, the TCRdb table keeps only in-frame clones and is missing some. The table shows 150,000 to 190,000 clones, with 85% occurring only once. The sample taken for sequencing was peripheral blood. These TCRs come from a woman aged 60 to 75 with COVID-19, enrolled during active disease.

This rearrangement joins TRBV28 to TRBJ1-4; no clear D. The CDR3 totals 14 residues. Trimming removed 6 bases at V and 5 bases at J, with 13 bases between. The germline V gene has CDR1 MDHEN and CDR2 SYDVKM. CDR3 loop: CASSPTSNNEKLFF. The DNA of the CDR3 is TGTGCCAGCAGCCCGACAAGTAACAATGAAAAACTGTTTTTT.

The rearrangement uses TRBV6-5 and TRBJ2-7; 13 bases are a match to TRBD2. Germline trimming cut 4 bases from V and 7 bases from J; bases unmatched to any gene: 10. Germline V gene sequence: CDR1 MNHEY, CDR2 SVGAGI. CDR3 size: 16 residues. The CDR3 coding sequence is TGTGCCAGCAGTTCGGGGACTAGCGGGGCGTTCGGGGAGCAGTACTTC. Amino acid sequence: CASSSGTSGAFGEQYF.

This sequence joins TRBV7-3 and TRBJ1-1; 9 bases match TRBD1. The germline gives CDR1 SGHTA, CDR2 FQGTGA. V lost 4 bases to trimming and J lost 2 bases; unmatched junction nucleotides: 8. The CDR3 runs 16 residues. This CDR3 is CASSSTGGAFNTEAFF. The CDR3 nucleotides read TGTGCCAGCAGCTCCACAGGGGGCGCATTCAACACTGAAGCTTTCTTT.

The genes are TRBV7-6 and TRBJ2-1, with 7 nucleotides matching TRBD2. Trimming cost V 7 bases and J 2 bases; bases outside gene matches: 11. Germline values: CDR1 SGHVS, CDR2 FNYEAQ. The CDR3 spans 16 residues. CDR3 DNA sequence: TGTGCCAGCACCCCGTGGGAGCGGGGAGCCTACAATGAGCAGTTCTTC. It encodes CASTPWERGAYNEQFF.

CDR3 in DNA: TGTGCCAGCAGCTTCGACACAGACTATGGCTACACCTTC. Its protein product is CASSFDTDYGYTF. This chain joins TRBV7-3 and TRBJ1-2; D not certain. Germline lookup yields CDR1 SGHTA and CDR2 FQGTGA. V was clipped by 3 bases and J by 3 bases, with 8 bases between them. CDR3 length: 13 residues.

The genes are TRBV5-6 and TRBJ1-1; 7 nucleotides align to TRBD1. The V segment lost 3 bases and the J segment 4 bases; nucleotides outside the gene matches: 6. The length of the CDR3 is 14 residues. Germline V gene sequence: CDR1 SGHDT, CDR2 YYEEEE. The CDR3 reads CASSSPRGTTEAFF. CDR3 nucleotide sequence: TGTGCCAGCAGCTCCCCCAGGGGGACCACTGAAGCTTTCTTT.

The CDR3 region is CAWNIRGERGSGYF. The CDR3 DNA reads as TGTGCCTGGAACATCCGGGGGGAGAGGGGGTCAGGGTACTTC. This chain uses TRBV30 with TRBJ2-5; TRBD2 is a possible D gene (7 bases). V was shortened by 4 bases and J by 13 bases, with 25 bases between the two germline ends. CDR3 length: 14 amino acids. Germline V gene data show CDR1 as GTSNPN and CDR2 as SVGIG (reference sequence).

The chain couples TRBV19 to TRBJ1-5; perhaps TRBD1 as D (6 bases). The CDR3 consists of 13 residues. Trimming took off 5 bases at V and 4 bases at J, with 9 bases between the two ends. The germline gives CDR1 LNHDA, CDR2 SQIVND (reference sequence). The CDR3 DNA sequence: TGTGCCAGTAGTCGGACAGCTAATCAGCCCCAGCATTTT. It encodes CASSRTANQPQHF.

The CDR3 here is CASSPQGAARETQYF. In nucleotides, the CDR3 is TGTGCCAGCAGCCCCCAGGGGGCCGCACGAGAGACCCAGTACTTC. The rearrangement links TRBV7-9 to TRBJ2-5; 8 bases are a match to TRBD1. Germline lookup yields CDR1 SEHNR and CDR2 FQNEAQ (reference sequence). The CDR3 spans 15 residues. Trimming at V came to 5 bases and at J to 4 bases, leaving 9 bases not matched to a gene.

This clone was detected once. The chain uses TRBV19 and TRBJ1-4; 9 bases line up with TRBD1. Germline-derived CDR1 and CDR2 are LNHDA and SQIVND (reference sequence). V was pared by 6 bases and J by 5 bases, with 10 bases of the junction left unmatched. CDR3 size: 16 residues. CDR3 sequence: CASRPADRGKNEKLFF. The CDR3 DNA sequence: TGTGCCAGTAGGCCCGCCGACAGGGGGAAGAATGAAAAACTGTTTTTT.

V usage is TRBV7-8 and J usage is TRBJ1-3, with TRBD1 as a possible D gene (5 bases). Trimming removed 2 bases at V and 5 bases at J, with 13 bases between. This CDR3 spans 15 amino acids. The germline V gene encodes CDR1 SGHVS and CDR2 FQNEAQ. This chain's CDR3 is CASSLNWGSRNTIYF. The CDR3 DNA reads TGTGCCAGCAGCTTAAATTGGGGCTCAAGAAACACCATATATTTT.

The gene calls are TRBV6-5 and TRBJ1-5, with a weak D call TRBD1 (6 bases). Germline values: CDR1 MNHEY, CDR2 SVGAGI. There are 15 residues in the CDR3. Between the trimmed V and J ends, which lost 2 bases and 4 bases, there was a span of 12 bases. Written as DNA, the CDR3 is TGTGCCAGCAGTTACATACAGGGAAGGAATCAGCCCCAGCATTTT. It yields the protein CASSYIQGRNQPQHF.

The genes are TRBV28 and TRBJ1-2, with D perhaps matching TRBD1 (5 bases). The CDR3 extends over 10 amino acids. V gave up 7 bases and J gave up 6 bases, with 6 bases separating them. The germline V gene has CDR1 MDHEN and CDR2 SYDVKM. CDR3 amino acids: CASTGNGYTF. In DNA, the CDR3 is TGTGCCAGCACAGGGAATGGCTACACCTTC.

CDR3 nucleotides: TGTGCCAGCAGGGGCCTCGGAGAGACCCAGTACTTC. It translates to CASRGLGETQYF. This chain links TRBV9 with TRBJ2-5; no clear D. CDR1 is SGDLS and CDR2 is YYNGEE in the germline V gene. This CDR3 is 12 amino acids long. Trimming took 5 bases from V and 4 from J, leaving 9 bases between them. Filled out from reference TRBV9 and TRBJ2-5, the complete variable domain reads DSGVTQTPKHLITATGQRVTLRCSPRSGDLSVYWYQQSLDQGLQFLIQYYNGEERAKGNILERFSAQQFPDLHSELNLSSLELGDSALYFCASRGLGETQYFGPGTRLLVL.

This rearrangement joins TRBV3-1 (or the pseudogene TRBV3-2) to TRBJ2-3; the D gene is possibly TRBD1 (5 bases). The CDR3 has 13 amino acids. With 4 bases removed from V and 4 bases from J, the gap between germline ends came to 9 bases. CDR1 and CDR2 (germline): LGHDT, YNNKEL (reference sequence). As DNA, the CDR3 is TGTGCCAGCAGCCCCCAGGGTCCAGATACGCAGTATTTT. This gives the protein CASSPQGPDTQYF.

By share, this clone counts as medium-sized (0.01 to 0.1%). The chain employs TRBV14 and TRBJ1-1; 7 bases map to TRBD1. Germline V CDR1 and CDR2: SGHDN, FVKESK. The CDR3 spans 16 residues. The J segment lost 8 bases and the V segment lost 4 bases, leaving 16 bases of the junction unmatched. The CDR3 sequence is CASSLHLLRQGAEAFF. The DNA for the CDR3 is TGTGCCAGCAGCCTCCATTTATTACGACAGGGAGCAGAAGCTTTCTTT.

CDR3: CASRVGDTQYF. The CDR3 region has the DNA TGTGCCAGTAGAGTTGGCGATACGCAGTATTTT. The V call is TRBV19, the J call TRBJ2-3; D unresolved. V lost 6 bases and J 6 bases, leaving 7 bases between the germline ends. There are 11 residues in the CDR3. Germline V gives CDR1 LNHDA, CDR2 SQIVND (reference sequence).

CDR3 sequence: CASRHSGSNNEQFF. CDR3 in DNA: TGTGCCAGTAGGCATAGCGGATCCAACAATGAGCAGTTCTTC. The chain is built from TRBV19 and TRBJ2-1, with D perhaps matching TRBD2 (6 bases). The germline CDR1 and CDR2 sequences are LNHDA and SQIVND (reference sequence). V lost 6 bases and J lost 5, with 14 bases in between. The CDR3 spans 14 residues.

The rearrangement links TRBV5-1 to TRBJ1-1; weak D call: TRBD1 (6 bases). The germline V gene encodes CDR1 SGHRS and CDR2 YFSETQ. The CDR3 length is 14 residues. Trimming took 4 bases from V and 5 from J, leaving 15 bases between them. Here the CDR3 reads CASSPWTARTEAFF. CDR3 bases: TGCGCCAGCAGCCCATGGACAGCAAGGACTGAAGCTTTCTTT.

The CDR3 reads CASSYSRGSQETQYF. Here the CDR3 DNA reads TGTGCCAGCAGTTACTCGAGAGGGTCCCAAGAGACCCAGTACTTC. The J gene is TRBJ2-5, the V gene TRBV6-6; tentatively, D is TRBD2 (5 bases). Germline CDR1 MNHNY, CDR2 SVGAGI (reference sequence). CDR3 length: 15 amino acids. Trimming pared 0 bases from V and 1 base from J, leaving 9 bases between.

CDR3 amino acids: CASSFRLAGGRTDTQYF. In DNA form, the CDR3 reads TGTGCCAGCAGTTTTAGACTAGCGGGCGGCCGCACAGATACGCAGTATTTT. The chain is built from TRBV27 and TRBJ2-3; TRBD2 matches at 10 bases. CDR3 size: 17 residues. The germline gives CDR1 MNHEY, CDR2 SMNVEV (reference sequence). Germline trimming cut 3 bases from V and 1 base from J; bases unmatched to any gene: 7.

V usage is TRBV5-8 and J usage is TRBJ1-1; TRBD1 matches 8 bases. J was trimmed by 3 bases and V by 2 bases; bases with no gene match: 15. The CDR3 is 18 residues long. The germline V gene encodes CDR1 SGHTS and CDR2 YDEGEE. CDR3 DNA: TGTGCCAGCAGCTTTCTTCAGGGGGCTTTTCGTTGGGACACTGAAGCTTTCTTT. It translates to CASSFLQGAFRWDTEAFF.

The V and J genes are TRBV18 and TRBJ1-2; TRBD1 matches 7 bases. The CDR3 contains 15 residues. Looked up from germline, CDR1 is KGHSH and CDR2 is LQKENI. V was pared by 4 bases and J by 2 bases, with 7 bases of the junction left unmatched. The chain's CDR3 is CASSRETGPNYGYTF. For the CDR3, the DNA is TGTGCCAGCTCACGGGAGACAGGGCCGAACTATGGCTACACCTTC.

The genes are TRBV19 and TRBJ1-3; D unresolved. Trimming removed 7 bases at V and 2 bases at J, with 12 bases between. The germline gives CDR1 LNHDA, CDR2 SQIVND (reference sequence). The CDR3 extends over 14 amino acids. This CDR3 reads CASKPGNTGNTIYF. The CDR3 DNA reads as TGTGCCAGTAAGCCAGGAAATACTGGAAACACCATATATTTT.

The rearrangement links TRBV5-1 to TRBJ1-3; no clear D gene. Trimming left V 0 bases short and J 0 bases short, with 4 bases between. This CDR3 contains 14 residues. Germline V gives CDR1 SGHRS, CDR2 YFSETQ. The CDR3 spells CASSLDFSGNTIYF. The CDR3 nucleotides read TGCGCCAGCAGCTTGGACTTCTCTGGAAACACCATATATTTT. Full variable domain (rest looked up from reference TRBV5-1 and TRBJ1-3): KAGVTQTPRYLIKTRGQQVTLSCSPISGHRSVSWYQQTPGQGLQFLFEYFSETQRNKGNFPGRFSGRQFSNSRSEMNVSTLELGDSALYLCASSLDFSGNTIYFGEGSWLTVV.

The genes are TRBV19 and TRBJ2-1; possible D gene TRBD1, 5 bases. Trimming stripped 1 base from V and 10 bases from J, with 5 bases between. The CDR3 extends over 11 amino acids. Per germline, CDR1 LNHDA and CDR2 SQIVND (reference sequence). The CDR3 nucleotides read TGTGCCAGTAGTATAGGGGGCGAGCAGTTCTTC. Protein product: CASSIGGEQFF.

The rearrangement uses TRBV4-1 and TRBJ1-1; TRBD1 matches 7 bases. Germline V gene sequence: CDR1 MGHRA, CDR2 YSYEKL. With 4 bases clipped from V and 3 bases from J, the junction kept 8 bases outside the gene matches. The CDR3 loop spans 15 amino acids. The CDR3 loop is CASSPPQGWDTEAFF. The CDR3 DNA reads TGCGCCAGCAGCCCCCCACAGGGGTGGGACACTGAAGCTTTCTTT.

A remark on this clone: This CDR3 is also generated by other DNA sequences in the sample. This chain joins TRBV3-1 (or the pseudogene TRBV3-2) and TRBJ2-2, with TRBD1 matching 8 bases. Looked up from germline, CDR1 is LGHDT and CDR2 is YNNKEL (reference sequence). Trimming removed 2 bases from V and 4 bases from J; junction bases left unmatched: 3. The CDR3 sequence is 15 residues long. For the CDR3, the DNA is TGTGCCAGCAGCCAACGGACAGGGCGCACCGGGGAGCTGTTTTTT. Amino acids: CASSQRTGRTGELFF.